These 11 T cell receptor beta chains came from one sample sequenced in a study of breast tumors, draining lymph nodes, adjacent tissues. One entry per CDR3 protein, called by TCRdb with MiXCR from the multiplex PCR reads. The repertoire holds 250,000 or so distinct CDR3 sequences, with roughly 31% as singletons. Samples came from axillary lymph nodes draining the breast cancer. Material: axillary lymph node tissue. All receptors derive from a female donor with breast cancer. Some clones in this sample may be carry-over from other donors' samples.

As to this clonotype: One base away lies a much larger clone, so this may be a sequencing read error. The J gene is TRBJ2-1, the V gene TRBV7-9, with D possibly called TRBD1 or TRBD2 (5 bases each). With 1 base removed from V and 8 bases from J, the gap between germline ends came to 12 bases. CDR1 is SEHNR and CDR2 is FQNEAQ in the germline V gene (reference sequence). This CDR3 has 14 residues. The CDR3 bases are TGTGCCAGCAGCTTAGGGGGAGTAGGGGATGAGCAGTTCTTC. This translates into CASSLGGVGDEQFF.

Note on this clonotype: A much bigger clone sits one base away, suggesting this may be a read error. The CDR3 carries no conserved terminal phenylalanine or tryptophan, so it likely arises from a read error. The chain has TRBV4-3 and TRBJ2-1; no firm D call. The CDR3 runs to 15 residues. The V end lost 0 bases, the J end lost 7 bases, and 13 bases lay between the germline ends. From germline, CDR1 is LGHNA and CDR2 YSLEER. The CDR3 here is CASSQDSLLKNEQFL. CDR3 DNA sequence: TGCGCCAGCAGCCAAGATTCCCTCCTGAAGAATGAGCAGTTCCTC.

This clonotype has ten or more counts. V is TRBV7-2 and J is TRBJ2-2; 8 bases align to TRBD1. Germline CDR1 is SGHTA and CDR2 is FQGNSA. V shed 8 bases and J 1 base; nucleotides not matched to a gene: 6. There are 15 residues in the CDR3. The CDR3 region has the DNA TGTGCCAGCCGGCTAGGGACAGGGAACACCGGGGAGCTGTTTTTT. Amino acid sequence: CASRLGTGNTGELFF.

The V call is TRBV19, the J call TRBJ1-2; D not certain. The germline V gene has CDR1 LNHDA and CDR2 SQIVND (reference sequence). The length of the CDR3 is 12 residues. V was clipped by 4 bases and J by 7 bases, with 10 bases between them. CDR3 DNA: TGTGCCAGTAGTACGGCAGAAGTTGGCTACACCTTC. It codes for CASSTAEVGYTF.

In its sample, this clonotype was seen many times. The chain joins TRBV7-9 to TRBJ2-1; D may be TRBD1 or TRBD2 (5 bases each). With 5 bases removed from V and 1 base from J, the gap between germline ends came to 9 bases. Germline V gene sequence: CDR1 SEHNR, CDR2 FQNEAQ (reference sequence). This CDR3 contains 14 residues. This CDR3 is CASSTGRSYNEQFF. CDR3 in DNA: TGTGCCAGCAGCACGGGACGGTCCTACAATGAGCAGTTCTTC.

There are many counts of this clonotype. The chain uses TRBV6-2 or TRBV6-3 and TRBJ2-3, with 15 nucleotides matching TRBD2. The CDR3 runs to 14 residues. The germline gives CDR1 MNHEY, CDR2 SVGEGT. V lost 8 bases to trimming and J lost 7 bases; unmatched junction nucleotides: 4. The CDR3 spells CASRGLAGGHTQYF. The DNA for the CDR3 is TGTGCCAGCCGGGGACTAGCGGGAGGTCATACGCAGTATTTT.

The chain joins TRBV24-1 to TRBJ1-1, with 9 bases fitting TRBD1. CDR1 is KGHDR and CDR2 is SFDVKD in the germline V gene. The CDR3 spans 13 residues. The trim removed 4 bases at V and 9 bases at J, leaving 5 bases unmatched. The CDR3 sequence: CATSDSGTGKAFF. In DNA form, the CDR3 reads TGTGCCACCAGTGACTCCGGGACAGGGAAAGCTTTCTTT.

Ten or more counts support this clonotype. The V call is TRBV15, the J call TRBJ1-6, with D unclear. Per germline, CDR1 LNHNV and CDR2 YYDKDF (reference sequence). With 0 bases removed from V and 7 bases from J, the gap between germline ends came to 7 bases. This CDR3 is 14 amino acids long. The CDR3 region is CATSRDIWNSPLHF. The CDR3 DNA reads TGTGCCACCAGCAGAGATATTTGGAATTCACCCCTCCACTTT.

This clonotype was observed at least ten times. The chain joins TRBV6-5 to TRBJ1-2; D ambiguous. Trimming removed 4 bases from V and 6 bases from J, with 12 bases in between. The V gene's germline CDR1 is MNHEY and CDR2 SVGAGI. This CDR3 is 13 amino acids long. The CDR3 loop is CASSFGVGNGYTF. The CDR3 DNA reads TGTGCCAGCAGTTTCGGGGTCGGTAATGGCTACACCTTC.

This clonotype was detected many times. The genes are TRBV20-1 and TRBJ2-7, with 10 positions matching TRBD1. The CDR3 runs to 14 residues. CDR1 is DFQATT and CDR2 is SNEGSKA in the germline V gene (reference sequence). J was trimmed by 3 bases and V by 5 bases; bases with no gene match: 7. CDR3 DNA sequence: TGCAGTGCTGAAGGGACAGGGGAAAACTACGAGCAGTACTTC. Its translation: CSAEGTGENYEQYF.

This clonotype was counted ten times or more. CDR3 sequence reads: CSATRGRNEKLFF. CDR3 nucleotide sequence: TGCAGTGCTACAAGAGGACGGAATGAAAAACTGTTTTTT. This chain connects TRBV20-1 to TRBJ1-4; D is unclear. This CDR3 has 13 amino acids. V lost 4 bases to trimming and J lost 5 bases, with 11 bases between them. Germline V gene sequence: CDR1 DFQATT, CDR2 SNEGSKA (reference sequence).